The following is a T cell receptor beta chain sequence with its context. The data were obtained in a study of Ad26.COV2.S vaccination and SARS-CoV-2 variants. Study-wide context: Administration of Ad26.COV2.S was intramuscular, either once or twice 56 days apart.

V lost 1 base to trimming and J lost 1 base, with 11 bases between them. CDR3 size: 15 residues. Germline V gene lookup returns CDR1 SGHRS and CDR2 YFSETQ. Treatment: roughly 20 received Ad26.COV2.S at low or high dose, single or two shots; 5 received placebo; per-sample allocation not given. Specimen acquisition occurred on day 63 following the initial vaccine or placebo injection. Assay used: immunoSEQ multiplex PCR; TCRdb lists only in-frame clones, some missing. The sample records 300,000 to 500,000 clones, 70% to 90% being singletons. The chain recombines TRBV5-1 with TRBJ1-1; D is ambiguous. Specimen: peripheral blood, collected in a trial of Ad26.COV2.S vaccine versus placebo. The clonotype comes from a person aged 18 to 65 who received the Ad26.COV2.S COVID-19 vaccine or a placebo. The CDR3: CASSLLEYTNTEAFF. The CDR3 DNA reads TGCGCCAGCAGCTTGTTGGAATATACGAACACTGAAGCTTTCTTT.